This T cell receptor (beta chain) originates from a study of T cell repertoires in cytomegalovirus infection. Overall study: CMV epitopes used comprised recently identified HLA-C-restricted ones and well-studied HLA-B-restricted ones. Indicated by public TCR beta signatures were CMV infection and matching HLA type. Notes on the study in general: HLA-C-restricted CMV clonotypes gave the most frequent clonotype in two of eight donors.

Via MiXCR, TCRdb re-called the reads, giving one row per CDR3 protein. Of approximately 910,000 distinct CDR3 sequences listed, around 32% are singletons. The CDR3 consists of 15 residues. Per germline, CDR1 SGHVS and CDR2 FNYEAQ. Regarding this clonotype: The antigen is not known. A read error may account for a junction end that differs from germline.

The sample consisted of cultured CD8+ T cells from PBMCs, taken from culture after CMV antigen stimulation. This sequence joins TRBV7-6 and TRBJ2-2, with 8 bases lining up with TRBD1. The TCR originated in a human donor in good health (CMV status not recorded). Some clones in this sample may be carry-over from other donors' samples. The DNA of the CDR3 is TGTGCCAGCAGCCCAGGGGGCGCGAGCACCGGGGAGCAGTTTTTT. Its translation is CASSPGGASTGEQFF.